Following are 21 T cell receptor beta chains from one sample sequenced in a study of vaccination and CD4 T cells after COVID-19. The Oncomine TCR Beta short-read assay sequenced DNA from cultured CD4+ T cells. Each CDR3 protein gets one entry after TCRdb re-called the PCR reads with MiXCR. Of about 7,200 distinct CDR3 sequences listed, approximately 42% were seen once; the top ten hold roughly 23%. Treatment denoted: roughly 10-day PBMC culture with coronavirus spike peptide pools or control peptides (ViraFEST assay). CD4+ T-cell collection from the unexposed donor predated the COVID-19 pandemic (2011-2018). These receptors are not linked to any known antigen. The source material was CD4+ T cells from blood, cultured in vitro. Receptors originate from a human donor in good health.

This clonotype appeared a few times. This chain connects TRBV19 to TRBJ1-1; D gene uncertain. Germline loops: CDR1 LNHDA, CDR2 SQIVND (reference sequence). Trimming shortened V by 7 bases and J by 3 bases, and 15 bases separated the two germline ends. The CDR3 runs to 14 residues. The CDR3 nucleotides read TGTGCCAGTATCGAGGCTGGTAGGTACACTGAAGCTTTCTTT. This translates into CASIEAGRYTEAFF.

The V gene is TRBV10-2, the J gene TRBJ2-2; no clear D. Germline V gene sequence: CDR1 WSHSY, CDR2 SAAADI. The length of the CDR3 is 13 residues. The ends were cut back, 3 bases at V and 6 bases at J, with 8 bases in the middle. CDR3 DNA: TGCGCCAGCAGTGAAGTTCGTCCCGGGGAGCTGTTTTTT. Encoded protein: CASSEVRPGELFF.

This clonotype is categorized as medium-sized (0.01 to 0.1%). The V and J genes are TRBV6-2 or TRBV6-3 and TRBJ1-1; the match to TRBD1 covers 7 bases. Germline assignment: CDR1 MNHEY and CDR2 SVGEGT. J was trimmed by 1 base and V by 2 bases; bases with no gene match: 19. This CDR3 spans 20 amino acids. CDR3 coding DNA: TGTGCCAGCAGTTACGTGAGGGACAGACCGAACACACATGCGAACACTGAAGCTTTCTTT. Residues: CASSYVRDRPNTHANTEAFF.

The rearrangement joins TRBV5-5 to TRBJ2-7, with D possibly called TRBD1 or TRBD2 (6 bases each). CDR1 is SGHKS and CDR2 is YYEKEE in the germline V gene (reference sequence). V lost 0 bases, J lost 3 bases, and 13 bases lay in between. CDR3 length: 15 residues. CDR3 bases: TGTGCCAGCAGCTTGGGGGCGGGACACATCTACGAGCAGTACTTC. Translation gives CASSLGAGHIYEQYF.

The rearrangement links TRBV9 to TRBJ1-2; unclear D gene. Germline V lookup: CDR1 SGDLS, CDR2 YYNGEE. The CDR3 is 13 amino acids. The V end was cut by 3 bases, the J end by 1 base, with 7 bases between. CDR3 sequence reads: CASSENINYGYTF. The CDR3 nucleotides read TGTGCCAGCAGCGAAAACATTAACTATGGCTACACCTTC.

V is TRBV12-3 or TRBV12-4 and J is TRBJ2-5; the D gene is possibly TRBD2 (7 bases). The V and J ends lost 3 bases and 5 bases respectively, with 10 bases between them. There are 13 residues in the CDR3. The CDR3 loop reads CASSFGGLETQYF. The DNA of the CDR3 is TGTGCCAGCAGTTTCGGGGGGCTGGAGACCCAGTACTTC.

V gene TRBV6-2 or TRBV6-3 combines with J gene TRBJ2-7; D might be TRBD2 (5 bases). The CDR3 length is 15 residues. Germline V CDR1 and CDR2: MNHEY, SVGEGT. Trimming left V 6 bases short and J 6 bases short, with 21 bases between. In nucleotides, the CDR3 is TGTGCCAGCAGCCACCCGGGATACGGGGTAGGCGAGCAGTACTTC. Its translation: CASSHPGYGVGEQYF.

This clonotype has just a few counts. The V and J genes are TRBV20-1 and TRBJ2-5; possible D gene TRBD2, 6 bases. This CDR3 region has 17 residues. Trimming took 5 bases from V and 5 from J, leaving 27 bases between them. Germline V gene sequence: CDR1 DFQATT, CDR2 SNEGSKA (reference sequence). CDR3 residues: CSARPGLTDYPGETQYF. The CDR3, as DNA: TGCAGTGCTCGCCCGGGACTGACAGATTACCCTGGGGAGACCCAGTACTTC.

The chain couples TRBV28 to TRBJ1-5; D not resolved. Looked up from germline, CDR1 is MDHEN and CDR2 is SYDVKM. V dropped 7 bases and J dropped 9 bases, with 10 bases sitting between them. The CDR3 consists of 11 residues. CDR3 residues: CASTLGGPQHF. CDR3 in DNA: TGTGCCAGCACCCTAGGCGGGCCCCAGCATTTT.

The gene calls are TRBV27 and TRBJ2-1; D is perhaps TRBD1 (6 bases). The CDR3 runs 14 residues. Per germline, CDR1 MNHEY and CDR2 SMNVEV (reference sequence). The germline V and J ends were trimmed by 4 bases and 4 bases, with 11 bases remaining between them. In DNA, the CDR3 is TGTGCCAGCAGTTCTAGGACAGAGTACAATGAGCAGTTCTTC. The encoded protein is CASSSRTEYNEQFF.

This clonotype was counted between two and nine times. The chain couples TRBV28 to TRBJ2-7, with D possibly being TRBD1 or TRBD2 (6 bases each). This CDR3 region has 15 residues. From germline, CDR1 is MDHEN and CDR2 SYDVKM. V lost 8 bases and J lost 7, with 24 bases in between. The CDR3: CASPRRDILMMEQYF. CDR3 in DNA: TGTGCCAGCCCTAGGCGGGACATCCTTATGATGGAGCAGTACTTC.

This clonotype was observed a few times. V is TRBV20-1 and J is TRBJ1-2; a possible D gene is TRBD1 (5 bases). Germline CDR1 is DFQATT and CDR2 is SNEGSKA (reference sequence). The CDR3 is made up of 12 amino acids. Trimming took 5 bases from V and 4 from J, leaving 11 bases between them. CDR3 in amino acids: CSAGGTGYGYTF. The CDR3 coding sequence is TGCAGTGCTGGAGGGACCGGCTATGGCTACACCTTC.

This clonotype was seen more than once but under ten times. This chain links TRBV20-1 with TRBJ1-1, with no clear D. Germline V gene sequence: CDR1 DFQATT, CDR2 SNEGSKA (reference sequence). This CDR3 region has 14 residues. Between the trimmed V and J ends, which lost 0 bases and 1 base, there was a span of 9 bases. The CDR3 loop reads CSARERLPNTEAFF. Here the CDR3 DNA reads TGCAGTGCTAGAGAGCGGCTTCCGAACACTGAAGCTTTCTTT.

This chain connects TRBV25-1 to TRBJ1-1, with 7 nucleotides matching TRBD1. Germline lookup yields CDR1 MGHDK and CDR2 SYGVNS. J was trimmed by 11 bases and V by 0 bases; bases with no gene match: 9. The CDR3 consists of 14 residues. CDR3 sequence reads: CASSEYRAGGKAFF. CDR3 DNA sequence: TGTGCCAGCAGTGAATACAGGGCAGGGGGTAAGGCTTTCTTT.

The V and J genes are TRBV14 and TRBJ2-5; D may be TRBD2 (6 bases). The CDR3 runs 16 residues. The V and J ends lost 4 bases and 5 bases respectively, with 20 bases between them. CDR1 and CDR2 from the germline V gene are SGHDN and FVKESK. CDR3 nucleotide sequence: TGTGCCAGCAGCCCCGACCGGACTAAAGGTGGGGAGACCCAGTACTTC. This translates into CASSPDRTKGGETQYF. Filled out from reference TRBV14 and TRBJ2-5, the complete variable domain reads EAGVTQFPSHSVIEKGQTVTLRCDPISGHDNLYWYRRVMGKEIKFLLHFVKESKQDESGMPNNRFLAERTGGTYSTLKVQPAELEDSGVYFCASSPDRTKGGETQYFGPGTRLLVL.

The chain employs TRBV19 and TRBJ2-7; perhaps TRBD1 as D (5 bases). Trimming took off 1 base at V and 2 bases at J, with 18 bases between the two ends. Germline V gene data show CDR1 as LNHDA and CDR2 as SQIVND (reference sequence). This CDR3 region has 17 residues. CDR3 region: CASSIALAQQGTYEQYF. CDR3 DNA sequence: TGTGCCAGTAGTATAGCCTTAGCCCAGCAGGGTACCTACGAGCAGTACTTC.

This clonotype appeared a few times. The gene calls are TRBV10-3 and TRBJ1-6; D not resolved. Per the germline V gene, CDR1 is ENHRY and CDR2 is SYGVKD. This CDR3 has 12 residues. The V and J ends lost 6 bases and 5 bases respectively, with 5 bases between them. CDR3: CAIRRDNSPLHF. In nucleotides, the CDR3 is TGTGCCATCAGACGAGATAATTCACCCCTCCACTTT.

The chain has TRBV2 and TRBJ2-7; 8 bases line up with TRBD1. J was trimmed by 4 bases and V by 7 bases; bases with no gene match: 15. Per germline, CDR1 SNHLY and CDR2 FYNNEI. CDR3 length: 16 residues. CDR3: CASINVQGGPIYEQYF. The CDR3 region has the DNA TGTGCCAGCATTAACGTACAGGGGGGACCGATATACGAGCAGTACTTC.

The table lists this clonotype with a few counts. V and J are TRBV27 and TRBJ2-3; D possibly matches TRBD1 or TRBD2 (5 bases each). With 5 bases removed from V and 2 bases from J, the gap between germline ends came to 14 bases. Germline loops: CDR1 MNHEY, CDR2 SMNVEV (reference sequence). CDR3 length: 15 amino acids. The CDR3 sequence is CASSRGGPLTDTQYF. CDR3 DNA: TGTGCCAGCAGTCGTGGGGGTCCCCTCACAGATACGCAGTATTTT.

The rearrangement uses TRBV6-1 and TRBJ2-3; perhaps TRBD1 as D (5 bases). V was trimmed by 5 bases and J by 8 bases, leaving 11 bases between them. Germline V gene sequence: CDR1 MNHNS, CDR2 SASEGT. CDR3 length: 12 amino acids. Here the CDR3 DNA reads TGTGCCAGCAGTCCAGGGCCCCTTACGCAGTATTTT. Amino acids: CASSPGPLTQYF.

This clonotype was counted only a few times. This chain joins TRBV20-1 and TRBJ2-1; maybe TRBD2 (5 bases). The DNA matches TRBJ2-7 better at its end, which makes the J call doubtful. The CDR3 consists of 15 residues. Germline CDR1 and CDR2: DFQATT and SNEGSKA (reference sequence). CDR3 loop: CSAGRRALTPYEQYF. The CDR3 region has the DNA TGCAGTGCCGGCCGGCGGGCCCTAACCCCATACGAGCAGTACTTC.